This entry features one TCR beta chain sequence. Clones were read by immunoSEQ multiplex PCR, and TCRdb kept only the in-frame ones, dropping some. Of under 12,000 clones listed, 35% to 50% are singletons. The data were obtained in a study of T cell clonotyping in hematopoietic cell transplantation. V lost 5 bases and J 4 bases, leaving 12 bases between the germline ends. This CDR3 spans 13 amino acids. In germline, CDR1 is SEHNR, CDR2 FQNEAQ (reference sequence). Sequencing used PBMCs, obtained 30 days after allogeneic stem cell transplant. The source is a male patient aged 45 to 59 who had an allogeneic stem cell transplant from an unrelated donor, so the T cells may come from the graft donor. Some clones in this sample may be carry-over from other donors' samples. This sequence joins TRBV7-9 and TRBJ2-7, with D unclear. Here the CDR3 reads CASSPSAVYEQYF. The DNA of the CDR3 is TGTGCCAGCAGCCCATCGGCCGTATACGAGCAGTACTTC.